The 15 T cell receptor beta chains listed next were all sequenced from one sample in a study of cytomegalovirus exposure and HLA in healthy donors. PCR used 60 Vbeta primers and 13 Jbeta primers. Sequencing used immunoSEQ multiplex PCR; TCRdb keeps in-frame clones, though not all of them. Altogether more than 140,000 clones are present, roughly 80% being singletons, with the ten largest covering 1.5% to 2%. The sequencing sample was made of PBMCs. The receptors come from a female donor in good health and CMV-seronegative.

The rearrangement uses TRBV6-6 and TRBJ1-2, with 10 bases lining up with TRBD1. The J segment lost 7 bases and the V segment lost 5 bases, leaving 7 bases of the junction unmatched. Germline loops: CDR1 MNHNY, CDR2 SVGAGI (reference sequence). The CDR3 sequence is 14 residues long. The CDR3 DNA reads TGTGCCAGCAGTGTACGACAGGGGGCAGTTGGCTACACCTTC. Translation: CASSVRQGAVGYTF.

The chain employs TRBV29-1 and TRBJ2-7, with D possibly being TRBD2 (7 bases). V was shortened by 6 bases and J by 2 bases, with 14 bases between the two germline ends. Per the germline V gene, CDR1 is SQVTM and CDR2 is ANQGSEA. The CDR3 is 13 residues long. The CDR3 DNA sequence: TGCAGCGTCCTGGGGGGGCCTACCTACGAGCAGTACTTC. It specifies CSVLGGPTYEQYF.

Comment on this clone: Since the CDR3 does not end with the conserved phenylalanine or tryptophan, this likely comes from a read error. Here the CDR3 reads CASSFRTGGVDGYTL. The CDR3 DNA is TGTGCCAGCAGTTTCCGGACAGGGGGCGTTGATGGCTACACCCTC. The genes are TRBV27 and TRBJ1-2, with TRBD1 matching 11 bases. This CDR3 contains 15 residues. Germline values: CDR1 MNHEY, CDR2 SMNVEV (reference sequence). V was pared by 3 bases and J by 6 bases, with 6 bases of the junction left unmatched.

V usage is TRBV21-1 and J usage is TRBJ1-5. TRBV21-1 is a known pseudogene. The CDR3 contains 12 residues. The CDR3 loop is CASLYSNQPQHF. CDR3 in DNA: TGTGCCAGCCTGTATAGCAATCAGCCCCAGCATTTT.

This clone was seen a few times. Other DNA sequences of this sample code for an identical CDR3. The gene calls are TRBV6-5 and TRBJ1-2, with 7 bases identical to TRBD1. Unmatched junction bases numbered 0, after V lost 0 bases and J lost 2 bases. The germline gives CDR1 MNHEY, CDR2 SVGAGI. There are 14 residues in the CDR3. The CDR3 region has the DNA TGTGCCAGCAGTTACTCACAGGGGAACTATGGCTACACCTTC. Translated, it gives CASSYSQGNYGYTF.

The chain employs TRBV10-1 and TRBJ2-1, with 9 bases that match TRBD1. Germline V CDR1 and CDR2: WNHNN, SYGVQD (reference sequence). V was clipped by 2 bases and J by 2 bases; unmatched bases: 7. CDR3 size: 17 residues. In DNA, the CDR3 is TGCGCCAGCAGTGAGAGACTAGGACAGGGGACCTACAATGAGCAGTTCTTC. Translating it yields CASSERLGQGTYNEQFF.

Only a few counts were recorded for this clone. J is TRBJ1-3 and V is TRBV28, with TRBD1 as a possible D gene (5 bases). The CDR3 loop spans 18 amino acids. V shed 4 bases and J shed 0 bases, with 19 bases lying between them. Germline values: CDR1 MDHEN, CDR2 SYDVKM. The CDR3 spells CASSSPSGGSSSGNTIYF. CDR3 nucleotide sequence: TGTGCCAGCAGTTCCCCATCCGGGGGTTCCAGCTCTGGAAACACCATATATTTT. The full variable domain, rest sourced from reference TRBV28 and TRBJ1-3, is DVKVTQSSRYLVKRTGEKVFLECVQDMDHENMFWYRQDPGLGLRLIYFSYDVKMKEKGDIPEGYSVSREKKERFSLILESASTNQTSMYLCASSSPSGGSSSGNTIYFGEGSWLTVV.

The chain combines TRBV5-5 with TRBJ2-7; TRBD1 matches 8 bases. From germline, CDR1 is SGHKS and CDR2 YYEKEE (reference sequence). Trimming removed 6 bases from V and 0 bases from J; junction bases left unmatched: 5. There are 14 residues in the CDR3. This chain's CDR3 is CASIQGAPSYEQYF. The CDR3 DNA is TGTGCCAGCATCCAGGGGGCGCCCTCCTACGAGCAGTACTTC.

This chain connects TRBV29-1 to TRBJ2-5, with TRBD1 matching 7 bases. CDR3 length: 12 residues. Germline CDR1 SQVTM, CDR2 ANQGSEA. The junction had 1 base not matched to a gene; V was cut back by 5 bases and J by 1 base. The CDR3 is CSVYRGQETQYF. In DNA, the CDR3 is TGCAGCGTTTACAGGGGCCAAGAGACCCAGTACTTC.

The chain recombines TRBV5-4 with TRBJ2-4, with a tentative D call TRBD1 (6 bases). Trimming left V 0 bases short and J 3 bases short, with 13 bases between. The CDR3 loop spans 16 amino acids. Germline CDR1 SGHNT, CDR2 YYREEE (reference sequence). CDR3: CASSLAQVGGKNIQYF. DNA of the CDR3: TGTGCCAGCAGCTTGGCCCAGGTAGGGGGCAAAAACATTCAGTACTTC.

The chain couples TRBV5-8 to TRBJ1-5; 8 positions match TRBD1. The V segment lost 0 bases and the J segment 7 bases; nucleotides outside the gene matches: 6. The CDR3 spans 15 residues. In germline, CDR1 is SGHTS, CDR2 YDEGEE. CDR3: CASSLVQGAGQPQHF. Here the CDR3 DNA reads TGTGCCAGCAGCTTGGTTCAGGGGGCAGGGCAGCCCCAGCATTTT.

V gene TRBV7-9 combines with J gene TRBJ1-5, with 9 bases aligning to TRBD1. This CDR3 has 13 residues. Germline CDR1 and CDR2: SEHNR and FQNEAQ (reference sequence). The V gene end was trimmed by 5 bases and the J gene end by 7 bases; junction bases not matched to a gene: 3. CDR3 DNA sequence: TGTGCCAGCAGCGGACAGGGGACCCAGCCCCAGCATTTT. It translates to CASSGQGTQPQHF. The full variable domain, completed using reference TRBV7-9 and TRBJ1-5, is DTGVSQNPRHKITKRGQNVTFRCDPISEHNRLYWYRQTLGQGPEFLTYFQNEAQLEKSRLLSDRFSAERPKGSFSTLEIQRTEQGDSAMYLCASSGQGTQPQHFGDGTRLSIL.

This clone was counted a few times. The chain is built from TRBV7-3 and TRBJ1-1; possible D gene TRBD1, 6 bases. The CDR3 extends over 17 amino acids. Germline lookup yields CDR1 SGHTA and CDR2 FQGTGA. Deletions cut 1 base from V and 1 base from J, with 16 bases between. CDR3 nucleotides: TGTGCCAGCAGCTTAAGGATGGGGGCGTTTGGGAACACTGAAGCTTTCTTT. Its protein product is CASSLRMGAFGNTEAFF. Variable domain in full (rest from reference TRBV7-3 and TRBJ1-1): GAGVSQTPSNKVTEKGKYVELRCDPISGHTALYWYRQSLGQGPEFLIYFQGTGAADDSGLPNDRFFAVRPEGSVSTLKIQRTERGDSAVYLCASSLRMGAFGNTEAFFGQGTRLTVV.

This clone was seen a handful of times. The rearrangement uses TRBV7-2 and TRBJ1-1, with TRBD1 matching 8 bases. The CDR3 is 14 residues long. Germline CDR1 is SGHTA and CDR2 is FQGNSA. V was pared by 5 bases and J by 5 bases, with 7 bases of the junction left unmatched. The CDR3 protein is CASSRQGQRTEAFF. The CDR3 nucleotides read TGTGCCAGCAGCCGACAGGGGCAGAGGACTGAAGCTTTCTTT.

The chain recombines TRBV19 with TRBJ2-7; the D gene is possibly TRBD1 (5 bases). Trimming left V 3 bases short and J 3 bases short, with 12 bases between. The germline gives CDR1 LNHDA, CDR2 SQIVND (reference sequence). This CDR3 has 14 amino acids. The CDR3 here is CASSITTVFYEQYF. CDR3 DNA sequence: TGTGCCAGTAGTATCACGACAGTTTTCTACGAGCAGTACTTC. The complete variable domain, with remaining parts taken from reference TRBV19 and TRBJ2-7, reads DGGITQSPKYLFRKEGQNVTLSCEQNLNHDAMYWYRQDPGQGLRLIYYSQIVNDFQKGDIAEGYSVSREKKESFPLTVTSAQKNPTAFYLCASSITTVFYEQYFGPGTRLTVT.